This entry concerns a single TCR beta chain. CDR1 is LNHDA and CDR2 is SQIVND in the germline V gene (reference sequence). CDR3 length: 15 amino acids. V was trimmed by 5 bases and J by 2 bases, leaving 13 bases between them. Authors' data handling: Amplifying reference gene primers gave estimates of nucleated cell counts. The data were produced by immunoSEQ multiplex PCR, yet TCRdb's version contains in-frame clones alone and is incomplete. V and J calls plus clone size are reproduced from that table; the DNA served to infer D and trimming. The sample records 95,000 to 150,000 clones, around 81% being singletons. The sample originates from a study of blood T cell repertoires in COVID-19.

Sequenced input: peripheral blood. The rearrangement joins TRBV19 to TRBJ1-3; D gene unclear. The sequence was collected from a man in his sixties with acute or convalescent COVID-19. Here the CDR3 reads CASSSGGLAGNTIYF. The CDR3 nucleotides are TGTGCCAGTAGTTCGGGTGGACTAGCTGGAAACACCATATATTTT.